This T cell receptor beta chain was recovered during a study of blood T cell repertoires in COVID-19. In the original processing: Amplification with reference gene primers provided the estimates of nucleated cell counts. Sequencing used immunoSEQ multiplex PCR; TCRdb keeps in-frame clones, though not all of them. V and J calls and clone size come straight from that table; D and trimming were deduced from the DNA. Of 300,000 to 400,000 clones listed, around 87% were seen once; the top ten hold approximately 0.96%. Individuals aged about 18 to 100 years were recruited from 24 US areas. The CDR3 runs 15 residues. The trim removed 5 bases at V and 5 bases at J, leaving 11 bases unmatched. CDR1 is KGHSH and CDR2 is LQKENI in the germline V gene.

The clonotype comes from a woman in her twenties or thirties with acute COVID-19. The J gene is TRBJ1-1, the V gene TRBV18, with 7 bases fitting TRBD1. Sample: PBMCs or T cells enriched from blood (not recorded which). The CDR3 reads CASSSRQGEVTEAFF. DNA for the CDR3: TGTGCCAGCTCATCCCGACAGGGTGAGGTAACTGAAGCTTTCTTT.